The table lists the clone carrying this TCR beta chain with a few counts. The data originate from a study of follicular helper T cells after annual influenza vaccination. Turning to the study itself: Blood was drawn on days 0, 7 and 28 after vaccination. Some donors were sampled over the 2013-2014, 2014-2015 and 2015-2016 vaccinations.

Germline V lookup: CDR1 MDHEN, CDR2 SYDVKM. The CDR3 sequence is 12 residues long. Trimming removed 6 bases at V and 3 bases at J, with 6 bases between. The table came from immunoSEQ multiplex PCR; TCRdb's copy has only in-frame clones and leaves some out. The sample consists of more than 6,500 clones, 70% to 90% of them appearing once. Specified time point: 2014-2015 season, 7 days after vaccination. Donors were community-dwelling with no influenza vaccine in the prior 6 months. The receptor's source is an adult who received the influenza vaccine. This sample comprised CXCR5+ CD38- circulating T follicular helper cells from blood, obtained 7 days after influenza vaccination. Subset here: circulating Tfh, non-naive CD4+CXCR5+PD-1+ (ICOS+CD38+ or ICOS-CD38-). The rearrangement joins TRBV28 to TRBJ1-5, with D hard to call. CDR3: CASRGSNQPQHF. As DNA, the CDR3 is TGTGCCAGCAGGGGCTCCAATCAGCCCCAGCATTTT.